This T cell receptor (beta chain) emerged from a study of blood T cell repertoires in COVID-19. Background on the study: COVID-19 samples collected from the United States, Italy and Spain covered acute and convalescent phases.

Original analysis: Amplified reference gene primers provided the basis for estimating nucleated cell counts. Assay: immunoSEQ multiplex PCR; the TCRdb copy retains only in-frame clones and omits some. The V and J calls and clone size are taken from that table; D and trimming were inferred from the DNA. The data hold 130,000 or so clones, with around 80% observed a single time. The table lists this clone with a count of one. Germline CDR1 is WNHNN and CDR2 is SYGVQD (reference sequence). This CDR3 is built from 14 residues. Trimming took off 5 bases at V and 1 base at J, with 8 bases between the two ends.

The clonotype was recovered from a woman aged 55-75 years with acute or convalescent COVID-19. The V and J genes are TRBV10-1 and TRBJ2-2; maybe TRBD1 (5 bases). The sample taken for sequencing was peripheral blood. The CDR3 bases are TGCGCCAGCAGTCGGACACTGAACACCGGGGAGCTGTTTTTT. Its translation is CASSRTLNTGELFF.